The 28 T cell receptor beta chains reported below all come from one sample, sequenced in a study of identical twins. MiXCR was run by TCRdb on the 5' RACE reads, yielding one entry per CDR3 protein. Found here are about 690,000 distinct CDR3 sequences, less than 25% of them singletons; the top ten hold around 4.4%. These records were also assigned to another study, of T cells expressing NK-cell markers.

Sequenced material: PBMCs. The receptor source for this set is a woman aged 18 to 35 in good health.

This clonotype came up a few times. This sequence joins TRBV6-1 and TRBJ2-5; D remains unclear. The CDR3 consists of 12 residues. Germline CDR1 and CDR2: MNHNS and SASEGT. V was cut by 4 bases and J by 10 bases, with 13 bases left in between. In DNA, the CDR3 is TGTGCCAGCAGTGGGAACCTCGACCACCAGTACTTC. It yields the protein CASSGNLDHQYF.

The chain has TRBV9 and TRBJ2-5, with D uncertain. This CDR3 comprises 13 residues. From germline, CDR1 is SGDLS and CDR2 YYNGEE. V was clipped by 3 bases and J by 2 bases, with 8 bases between them. CDR3 nucleotides: TGTGCCAGCAGCGGGACCGGACAAGAGACCCAGTACTTC. Its translation: CASSGTGQETQYF.

J is TRBJ2-1 and V is TRBV20-1, with 9 bases that match TRBD2. Per germline, CDR1 DFQATT and CDR2 SNEGSKA (reference sequence). Losses at the gene ends were 6 bases for V and 0 bases for J; bases not matched to a gene: 3. The CDR3 runs 14 residues. The DNA of the CDR3 is TGCAGTGCGGCTAGCGGGACCTCCTACAATGAGCAGTTCTTC. The encoded protein is CSAASGTSYNEQFF.

V is TRBV7-2 and J is TRBJ2-1; possibly TRBD1 for D (6 bases). Looked up from germline, CDR1 is SGHTA and CDR2 is FQGNSA. V lost 3 bases to trimming and J lost 6 bases, with 9 bases between them. The CDR3 extends over 13 amino acids. CDR3 bases: TGTGCCAGCAGCTTTTCGACAGGCAATGAGCAGTTCTTC. This encodes CASSFSTGNEQFF.

This clonotype has just a few counts. The rearrangement uses TRBV27 and TRBJ1-1; tentative D call: TRBD1 (5 bases). Germline CDR1 and CDR2: MNHEY and SMNVEV (reference sequence). This CDR3 comprises 13 residues. V lost 2 bases to trimming and J lost 8 bases, with 12 bases between them. In DNA form, the CDR3 reads TGTGCCAGCAGTTTACCCGGGGGTGGCGAAGCTTTCTTT. It translates to CASSLPGGGEAFF.

This clonotype was seen only a few times. J is TRBJ1-1 and V is TRBV27, with no clear D. The germline gives CDR1 MNHEY, CDR2 SMNVEV (reference sequence). V was trimmed by 5 bases and J by 4 bases, leaving 11 bases between them. The CDR3 is 13 amino acids. The CDR3 region is CASSLYIFTEAFF. The CDR3 coding sequence is TGTGCCAGCAGTCTGTACATCTTCACTGAAGCTTTCTTT.

This clonotype was detected ten times or more. The junction shows a germline mismatch at one end, possibly a read error. This chain connects TRBV7-2 to TRBJ2-7; possibly TRBD2 for D (6 bases). The CDR3 runs to 13 residues. In germline, CDR1 is SGHTA, CDR2 FQGNSA. The CDR3 DNA is TGCGCCAGCAGCTTGGGCCTAGCGTACGAGCAGTACTTC. Encoded protein: CASSLGLAYEQYF.

The sample holds a few counts of this clonotype. The V gene is TRBV6-5, the J gene TRBJ1-6; maybe TRBD1 (5 bases). Looked up from germline, CDR1 is MNHEY and CDR2 is SVGAGI. Trimming removed 0 bases from V and 7 bases from J, with 13 bases in between. The CDR3 has 16 residues. The CDR3 here is CASSYSPPGLNSPLHF. Written as DNA, the CDR3 is TGTGCCAGCAGTTACTCCCCCCCAGGGTTAAATTCACCCCTCCACTTT.

Ten or more counts support this clonotype. The chain combines TRBV12-3 or TRBV12-4 with TRBJ2-3; TRBD2 agrees at 8 bases. The CDR3 runs 17 residues. The V and J ends lost 3 bases and 5 bases, in that order; junction bases with no gene match: 13. This chain's CDR3 is CASSFTPFAGGVDTQYF. The CDR3, as DNA: TGTGCCAGCAGTTTTACCCCTTTTGCGGGGGGAGTAGATACGCAGTATTTT.

The chain uses TRBV7-9 and TRBJ1-2; tentative D call: TRBD1 (6 bases). The V and J ends lost 5 bases and 8 bases respectively, with 24 bases between them. CDR3 length equals 16 residues. Per germline, CDR1 SEHNR and CDR2 FQNEAQ (reference sequence). This chain's CDR3 is CASSVGEGGGAGGYTF. The CDR3 DNA sequence: TGTGCCAGCAGCGTCGGGGAAGGAGGGGGGGCAGGAGGCTACACCTTC.

V is TRBV10-3 and J is TRBJ2-1; D unclear. The CDR3 spans 11 residues. With 5 bases removed from V and 8 bases from J, the gap between germline ends came to 7 bases. The V gene's germline CDR1 is ENHRY and CDR2 SYGVKD. CDR3 nucleotide sequence: TGTGCCATCAGTCAGATCGATGAGCAGTTCTTC. It specifies CAISQIDEQFF.

This clonotype has a handful of counts. The rearrangement uses TRBV20-1 and TRBJ2-7; 8 nucleotides agree with TRBD1. The germline gives CDR1 DFQATT, CDR2 SNEGSKA (reference sequence). Trimming removed 3 bases from V and 0 bases from J; junction bases left unmatched: 4. The length of the CDR3 is 14 residues. For the CDR3, the DNA is TGCAGTGCTAGCGGGACAGGTAGCTCCTACGAGCAGTACTTC. Protein sequence: CSASGTGSSYEQYF.

Only a few counts were recorded for this clonotype. The rearrangement uses TRBV7-2 and TRBJ2-2; D is unclear. Germline CDR1 is SGHTA and CDR2 is FQGNSA. Deletions cut 5 bases from V and 4 bases from J, with 8 bases between. The CDR3 has 13 residues. The CDR3 bases are TGTGCCAGCAGCATTAGTAGCACCGGGGAGCTGTTTTTT. Protein sequence: CASSISSTGELFF.

This clonotype was observed at least ten times. The chain links TRBV12-3 or TRBV12-4 to TRBJ1-1; D gene unclear. Trimming pared 4 bases from V and 0 bases from J, leaving 18 bases between. The CDR3 is made up of 17 amino acids. The CDR3 loop reads CASSSTHGLSMNTEAFF. The CDR3 coding sequence is TGTGCCAGCAGTTCAACCCACGGACTGTCCATGAACACTGAAGCTTTCTTT.

Worth noting for this clonotype: The germline gene is not matched at one end of the junction; a read error may be the cause. The genes are TRBV4-2 and TRBJ2-7, with 7 bases lining up with TRBD1. The CDR3 consists of 15 residues. Per the germline V gene, CDR1 is LGHNA and CDR2 is YNFKEQ. The CDR3 reads CASSQKLDRTYKQYF. CDR3 bases: TGTGCCAGCAGCCAAAAATTGGACAGGACCTACAAGCAGTACTTC.

The rearrangement uses TRBV20-1 and TRBJ1-5; D possibly corresponds to TRBD1 (6 bases). Trimming took off 1 base at V and 7 bases at J, with 23 bases between the two ends. Germline V CDR1 and CDR2: DFQATT, SNEGSKA (reference sequence). This CDR3 is built from 17 residues. DNA for the CDR3: TGCAGTGCTAGAGGCTGGAACAGGGTTAGGGGGGACCAGCCCCAGCATTTT. Protein: CSARGWNRVRGDQPQHF.

The chain joins TRBV20-1 to TRBJ1-2; TRBD1 matches at 10 bases. The CDR3 consists of 19 residues. The trim removed 1 base at V and 4 bases at J, leaving 18 bases unmatched. The germline V gene encodes CDR1 DFQATT and CDR2 SNEGSKA (reference sequence). The CDR3: CSARALVGGQGPDPYGYTF. CDR3 DNA: TGCAGTGCTAGAGCTCTCGTGGGGGGACAGGGGCCTGACCCCTATGGCTACACCTTC.

The chain links TRBV15 to TRBJ2-7, with a possible D match to TRBD1 (6 bases). The CDR3 totals 13 residues. CDR1 LNHNV and CDR2 YYDKDF come from the germline V gene (reference sequence). V was cut by 3 bases and J by 4 bases, with 10 bases left in between. In DNA form, the CDR3 reads TGTGCCACCAGCAGTCAGGGGATATACGAGCAGTACTTC. This sequence encodes CATSSQGIYEQYF.

This clonotype was detected a few times. The chain employs TRBV29-1 and TRBJ2-7; 9 bases line up with TRBD1. Per germline, CDR1 SQVTM and CDR2 ANQGSEA. This CDR3 spans 12 amino acids. V dropped 6 bases and J dropped 7; count of bases not matched to a gene: 7. The CDR3 sequence is CSVRTGEGEQYF. The CDR3 nucleotides are TGCAGCGTGCGGACAGGGGAGGGTGAGCAGTACTTC.

V is TRBV4-1 and J is TRBJ1-2, with D unclear. V was pared by 3 bases and J by 8 bases, with 16 bases between. CDR1 is MGHRA, CDR2 YSYEKL, per germline. The CDR3 contains 14 residues. Here the CDR3 reads CASSHQRLVGGYTF. The DNA for the CDR3 is TGCGCCAGCAGCCACCAACGACTGGTGGGGGGCTACACCTTC.

As DNA, the CDR3 is TGTGCCAGCCACCAGGGCAACACTGAAGCTTTCTTT. Amino acid sequence: CASHQGNTEAFF. The V gene is TRBV18, the J gene TRBJ1-1; the D gene is possibly TRBD1 (5 bases). CDR3 length: 12 amino acids. Germline lookup yields CDR1 KGHSH and CDR2 LQKENI. The V and J ends lost 8 bases and 2 bases respectively, with 9 bases between them.

This clonotype was observed many times. The chain carries TRBV6-5 and TRBJ2-3; D may be TRBD1 or TRBD2 (6 bases each). The CDR3 runs 17 residues. Germline values: CDR1 MNHEY, CDR2 SVGAGI. Trimming shortened V by 2 bases and J by 4 bases, and 19 bases separated the two germline ends. In DNA form, the CDR3 reads TGTGCCAGCAGTTACCCGGGGGCGGGGAGTTTACCAGATACGCAGTATTTT. Translating gives CASSYPGAGSLPDTQYF.

The gene calls are TRBV18 and TRBJ2-3; no clear D gene. The V gene's germline CDR1 is KGHSH and CDR2 LQKENI. Trimming stripped 4 bases from V and 6 bases from J, with 14 bases between. This CDR3 has 14 residues. The CDR3: CASSLAAGEDTQYF. CDR3 sequence (DNA): TGTGCCAGCTCACTCGCGGCAGGTGAGGATACGCAGTATTTT.

This clonotype was seen ten or more times. The chain employs TRBV12-3 or TRBV12-4 and TRBJ2-3, with 11 nucleotides matching TRBD2. The ends lost 10 bases at V and 3 bases at J; junction bases unmatched: 9. The CDR3 has 15 residues. CDR3 DNA: TGTGCCATCCGTAGCGGGGGGGATGTGACAGATACGCAGTATTTT. Amino acids: CAIRSGGDVTDTQYF.

V usage is TRBV7-6 and J usage is TRBJ2-2, with D unclear. This CDR3 is built from 11 residues. V lost 6 bases to trimming and J lost 9 bases, with 8 bases between them. Germline V CDR1 and CDR2: SGHVS, FNYEAQ. The CDR3 sequence is CASSSPRELFF. CDR3 in DNA: TGTGCCAGCAGTTCACCCAGGGAGCTGTTTTTT.

The J gene is TRBJ2-1, the V gene TRBV12-3 or TRBV12-4, with D hard to call. The CDR3 extends over 15 amino acids. Trimming took off 3 bases at V and 9 bases at J, with 18 bases between the two ends. This CDR3 is CASSFQLIQNGEQFF. CDR3 bases: TGTGCCAGCAGTTTTCAACTCATCCAAAACGGTGAGCAGTTCTTC.

This clonotype has a handful of counts. The chain employs TRBV7-8 and TRBJ2-7; 8 nucleotides align to TRBD1. With 0 bases clipped from V and 3 bases from J, the junction kept 4 bases outside the gene matches. Germline V CDR1 and CDR2: SGHVS, FQNEAQ. CDR3 length: 15 residues. Here the CDR3 DNA reads TGTGCCAGCAGCTTAGCGGACAGGGTGGGCTACGAGCAGTACTTC. The encoded protein is CASSLADRVGYEQYF.

A few counts support this clonotype. The rearrangement uses TRBV20-1 and TRBJ2-1; TRBD2 might be the D (7 bases). This CDR3 is built from 13 residues. V lost 6 bases, J lost 8 bases, and 17 bases lay in between. The germline V gene has CDR1 DFQATT and CDR2 SNEGSKA (reference sequence). The CDR3 nucleotides are TGCAGTGCAGGGGGGGGCCGGAGAGATGAGCAGTTCTTC. Residues: CSAGGGRRDEQFF.